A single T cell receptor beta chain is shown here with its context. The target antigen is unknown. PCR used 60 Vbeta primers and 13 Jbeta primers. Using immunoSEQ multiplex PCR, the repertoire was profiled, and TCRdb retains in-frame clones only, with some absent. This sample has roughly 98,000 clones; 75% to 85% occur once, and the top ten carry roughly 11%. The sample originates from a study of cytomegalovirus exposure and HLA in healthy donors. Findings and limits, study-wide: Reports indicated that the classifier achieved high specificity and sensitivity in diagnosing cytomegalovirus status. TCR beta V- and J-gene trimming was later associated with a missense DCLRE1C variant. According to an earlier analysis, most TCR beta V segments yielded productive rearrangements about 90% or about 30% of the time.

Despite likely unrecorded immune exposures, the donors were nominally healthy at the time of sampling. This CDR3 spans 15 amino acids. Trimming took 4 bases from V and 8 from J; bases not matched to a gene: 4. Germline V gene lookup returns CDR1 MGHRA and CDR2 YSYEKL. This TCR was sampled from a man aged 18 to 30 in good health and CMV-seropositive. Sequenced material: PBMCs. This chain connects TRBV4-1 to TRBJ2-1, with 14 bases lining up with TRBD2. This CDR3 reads CASSLRLAGGHEQFF. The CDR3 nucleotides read TGCGCCAGCAGCCTCCGACTAGCGGGGGGGCATGAGCAGTTCTTC.